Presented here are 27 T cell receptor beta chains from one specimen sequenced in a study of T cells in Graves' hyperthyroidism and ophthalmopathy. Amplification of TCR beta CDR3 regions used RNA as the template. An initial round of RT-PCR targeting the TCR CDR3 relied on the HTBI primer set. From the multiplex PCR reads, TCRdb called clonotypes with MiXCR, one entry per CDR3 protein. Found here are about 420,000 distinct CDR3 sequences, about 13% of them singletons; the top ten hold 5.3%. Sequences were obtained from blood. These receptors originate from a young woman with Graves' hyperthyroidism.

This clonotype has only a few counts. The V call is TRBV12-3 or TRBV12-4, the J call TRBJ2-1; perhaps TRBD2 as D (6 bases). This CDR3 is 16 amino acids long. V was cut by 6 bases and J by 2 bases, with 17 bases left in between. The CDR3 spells CASSRISGYTYNEQFF. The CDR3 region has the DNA TGTGCCAGCAGCCGGATTAGCGGTTACACCTACAATGAGCAGTTCTTC.

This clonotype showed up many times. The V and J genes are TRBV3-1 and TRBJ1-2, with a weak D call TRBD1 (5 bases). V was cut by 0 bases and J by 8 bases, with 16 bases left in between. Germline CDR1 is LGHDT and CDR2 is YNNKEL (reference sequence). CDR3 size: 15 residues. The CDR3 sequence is CASSQDHGFTGGYTF. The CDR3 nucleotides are TGTGCCAGCAGCCAAGATCACGGGTTTACAGGCGGCTACACCTTC.

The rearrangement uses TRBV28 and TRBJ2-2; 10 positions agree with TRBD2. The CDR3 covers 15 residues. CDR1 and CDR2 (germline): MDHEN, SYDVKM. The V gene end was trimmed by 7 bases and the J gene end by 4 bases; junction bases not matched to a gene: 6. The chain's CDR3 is CASNIAGGGTGELFF. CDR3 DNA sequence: TGTGCCAGCAACATAGCGGGAGGCGGCACCGGGGAGCTGTTTTTT.

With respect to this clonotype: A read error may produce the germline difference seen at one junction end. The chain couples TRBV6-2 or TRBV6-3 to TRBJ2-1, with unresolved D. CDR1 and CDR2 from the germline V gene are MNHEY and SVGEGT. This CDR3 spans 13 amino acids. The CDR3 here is CASRPTEYTEQFF. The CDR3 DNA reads TGTGCCAGCAGACCCACTGAGTACACTGAGCAGTTCTTC.

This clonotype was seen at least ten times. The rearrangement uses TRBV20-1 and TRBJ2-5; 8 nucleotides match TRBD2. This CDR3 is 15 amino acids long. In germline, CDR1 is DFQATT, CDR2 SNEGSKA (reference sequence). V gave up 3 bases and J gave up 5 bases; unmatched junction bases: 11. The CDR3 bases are TGCAGTGCTAGTATTGCAAGTGGACTAGCTGAGACCCAGTACTTC. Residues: CSASIASGLAETQYF.

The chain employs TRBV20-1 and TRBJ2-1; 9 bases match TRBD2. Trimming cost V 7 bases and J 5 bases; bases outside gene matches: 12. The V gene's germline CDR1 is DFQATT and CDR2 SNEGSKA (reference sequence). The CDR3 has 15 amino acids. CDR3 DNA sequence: TGCAGTGTCAGCGGCCTAGCGGGGAGAGACAATGAGCAGTTCTTC. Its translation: CSVSGLAGRDNEQFF.

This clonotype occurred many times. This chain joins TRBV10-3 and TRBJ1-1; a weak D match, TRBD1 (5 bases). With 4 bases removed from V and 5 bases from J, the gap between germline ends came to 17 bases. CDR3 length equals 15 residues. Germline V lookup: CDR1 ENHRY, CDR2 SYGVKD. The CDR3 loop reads CAISGAPGAGTEAFF. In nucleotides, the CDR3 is TGTGCCATCAGTGGGGCCCCTGGGGCAGGGACTGAAGCTTTCTTT.

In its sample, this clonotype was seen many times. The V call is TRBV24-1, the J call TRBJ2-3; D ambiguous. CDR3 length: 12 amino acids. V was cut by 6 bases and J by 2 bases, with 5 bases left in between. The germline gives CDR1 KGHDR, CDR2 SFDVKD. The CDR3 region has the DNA TGTGCCACCAGTTCGGCCACAGATACGCAGTATTTT. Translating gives CATSSATDTQYF.

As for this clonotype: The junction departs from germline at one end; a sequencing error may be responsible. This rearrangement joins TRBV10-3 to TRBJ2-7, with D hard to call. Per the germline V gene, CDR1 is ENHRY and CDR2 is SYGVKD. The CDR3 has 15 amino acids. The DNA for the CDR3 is TGTGCCATCAGTGAGACCGAAGGGATAAACTACGAGCAGCACTTC. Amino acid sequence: CAISETEGINYEQHF.

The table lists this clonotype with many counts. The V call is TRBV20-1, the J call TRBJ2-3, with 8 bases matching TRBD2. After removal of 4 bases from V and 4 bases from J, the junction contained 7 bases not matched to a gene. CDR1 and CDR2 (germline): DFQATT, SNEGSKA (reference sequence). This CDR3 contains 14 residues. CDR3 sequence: CSAKAGRVPDTQYF. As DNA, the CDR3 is TGCAGTGCTAAGGCCGGGAGGGTCCCAGATACGCAGTATTTT.

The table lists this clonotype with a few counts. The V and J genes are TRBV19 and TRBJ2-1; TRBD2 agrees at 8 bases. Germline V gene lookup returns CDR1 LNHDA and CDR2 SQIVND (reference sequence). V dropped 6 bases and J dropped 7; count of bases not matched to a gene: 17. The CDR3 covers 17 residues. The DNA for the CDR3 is TGTGCCAGTAGAGGGGAGGATGGGACTAGGAGGGCTAATGAGCAGTTCTTC. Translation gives CASRGEDGTRRANEQFF. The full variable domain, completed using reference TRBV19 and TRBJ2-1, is DGGITQSPKYLFRKEGQNVTLSCEQNLNHDAMYWYRQDPGQGLRLIYYSQIVNDFQKGDIAEGYSVSREKKESFPLTVTSAQKNPTAFYLCASRGEDGTRRANEQFFGPGTRLTVL.

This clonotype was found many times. This CDR3 reads CSAPLRLAVADTQYF. DNA of the CDR3: TGCAGTGCTCCTCTACGACTAGCGGTGGCGGATACGCAGTATTTT. This chain links TRBV20-1 with TRBJ2-3; 9 nucleotides line up with TRBD2. The V gene end was trimmed by 5 bases and the J gene end by 6 bases; junction bases not matched to a gene: 12. Germline assignment: CDR1 DFQATT and CDR2 SNEGSKA (reference sequence). This CDR3 is built from 15 residues.

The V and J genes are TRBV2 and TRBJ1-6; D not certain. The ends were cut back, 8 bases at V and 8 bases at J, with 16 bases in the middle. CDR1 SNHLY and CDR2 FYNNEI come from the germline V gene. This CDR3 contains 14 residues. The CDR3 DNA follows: TGTGCCAGCCTCCAGCGGGAGTCGTATTCACCCCTCCACTTT. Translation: CASLQRESYSPLHF. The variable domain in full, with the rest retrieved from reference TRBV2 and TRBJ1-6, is EPEVTQTPSHQVTQMGQEVILRCVPISNHLYFYWYRQILGQKVEFLVSFYNNEISEKSEIFDDQFSVERPDGSNFTLKIRSTKLEDSAMYFCASLQRESYSPLHFGNGTRLTVT.

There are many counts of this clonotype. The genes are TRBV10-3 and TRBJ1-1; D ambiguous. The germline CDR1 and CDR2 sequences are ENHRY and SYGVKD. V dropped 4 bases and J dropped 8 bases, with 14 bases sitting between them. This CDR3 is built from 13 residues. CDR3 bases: TGTGCCATCAGTGGTGTCGGGGTAACCGAAGCTTTCTTT. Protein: CAISGVGVTEAFF.

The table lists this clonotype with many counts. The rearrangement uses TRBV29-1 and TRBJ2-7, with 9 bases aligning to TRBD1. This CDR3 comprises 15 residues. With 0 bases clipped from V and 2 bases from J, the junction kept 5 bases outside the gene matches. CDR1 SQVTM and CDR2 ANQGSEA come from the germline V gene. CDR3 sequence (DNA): TGCAGCGTTGAAGACCGAGACAGGGGGGCCTACGAGCAGTACTTC. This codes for CSVEDRDRGAYEQYF.

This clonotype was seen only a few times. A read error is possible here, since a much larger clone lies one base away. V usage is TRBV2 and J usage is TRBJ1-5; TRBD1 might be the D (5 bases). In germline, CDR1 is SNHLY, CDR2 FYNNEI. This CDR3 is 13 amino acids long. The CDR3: CASSTGPNRPQHF. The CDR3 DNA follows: TGTGCCAGCAGTACAGGACCCAATCGGCCCCAGCATTTT.

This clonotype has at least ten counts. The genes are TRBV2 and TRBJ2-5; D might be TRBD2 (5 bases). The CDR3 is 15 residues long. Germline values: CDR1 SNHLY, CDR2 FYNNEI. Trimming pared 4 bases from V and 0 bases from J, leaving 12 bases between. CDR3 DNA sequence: TGTGCCAGCAGTGCCCTAGCTCGGTACCAAGAGACCCAGTACTTC. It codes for CASSALARYQETQYF. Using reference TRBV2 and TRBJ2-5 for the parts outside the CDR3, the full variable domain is EPEVTQTPSHQVTQMGQEVILRCVPISNHLYFYWYRQILGQKVEFLVSFYNNEISEKSEIFDDQFSVERPDGSNFTLKIRSTKLEDSAMYFCASSALARYQETQYFGPGTRLLVL.

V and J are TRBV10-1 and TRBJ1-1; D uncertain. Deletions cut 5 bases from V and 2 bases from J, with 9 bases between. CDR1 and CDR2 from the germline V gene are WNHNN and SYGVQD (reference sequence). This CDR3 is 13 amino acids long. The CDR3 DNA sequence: TGCGCCAGCAGTCCGAACGTAAACACTGAAGCTTTCTTT. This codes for CASSPNVNTEAFF.

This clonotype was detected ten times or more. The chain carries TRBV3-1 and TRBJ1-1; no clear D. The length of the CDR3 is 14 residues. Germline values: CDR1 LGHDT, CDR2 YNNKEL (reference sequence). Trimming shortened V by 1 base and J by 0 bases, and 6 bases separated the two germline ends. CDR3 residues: CASSQVGLNTEAFF. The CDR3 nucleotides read TGTGCCAGCAGCCAAGTCGGACTGAACACTGAAGCTTTCTTT.

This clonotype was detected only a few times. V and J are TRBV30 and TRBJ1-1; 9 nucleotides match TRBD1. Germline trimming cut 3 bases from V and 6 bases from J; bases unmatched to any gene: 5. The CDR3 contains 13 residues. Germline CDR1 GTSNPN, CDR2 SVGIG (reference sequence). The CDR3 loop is CAWSPGQGSEAFF. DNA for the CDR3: TGTGCCTGGAGCCCGGGACAGGGCTCTGAAGCTTTCTTT.

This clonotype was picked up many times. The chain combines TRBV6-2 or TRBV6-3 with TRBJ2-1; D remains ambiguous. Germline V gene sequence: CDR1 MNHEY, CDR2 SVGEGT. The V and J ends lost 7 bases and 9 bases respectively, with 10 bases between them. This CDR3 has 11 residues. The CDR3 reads CASNSGGEQFF. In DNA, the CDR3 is TGTGCCAGCAATAGTGGTGGTGAGCAGTTCTTC.

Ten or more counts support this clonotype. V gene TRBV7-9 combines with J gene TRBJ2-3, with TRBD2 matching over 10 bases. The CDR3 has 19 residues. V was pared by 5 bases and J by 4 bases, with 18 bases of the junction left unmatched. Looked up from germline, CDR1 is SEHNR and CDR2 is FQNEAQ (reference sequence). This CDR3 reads CASSPARGSPSGSPDTQYF. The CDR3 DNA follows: TGTGCCAGCAGCCCTGCCAGGGGGAGTCCTAGCGGGAGCCCAGATACGCAGTATTTT.

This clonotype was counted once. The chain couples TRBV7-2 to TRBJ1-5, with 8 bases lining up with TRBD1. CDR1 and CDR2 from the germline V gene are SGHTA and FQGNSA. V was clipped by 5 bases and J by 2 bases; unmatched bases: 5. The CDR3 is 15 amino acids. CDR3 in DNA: TGTGCCAGCAGCCCTCCGGACAGGGGCAATCAGCCCCAGCATTTT. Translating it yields CASSPPDRGNQPQHF.

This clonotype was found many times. The CDR3 protein is CSAGTSGRVNGDTQYF. CDR3 bases: TGCAGTGCTGGGACTAGCGGGAGGGTGAATGGTGATACGCAGTATTTT. This chain joins TRBV20-1 and TRBJ2-3; 16 bases align to TRBD2. This CDR3 has 16 residues. V shed 5 bases, J shed 6 bases, and the junction held 8 bases outside the gene matches. Germline V gives CDR1 DFQATT, CDR2 SNEGSKA (reference sequence).

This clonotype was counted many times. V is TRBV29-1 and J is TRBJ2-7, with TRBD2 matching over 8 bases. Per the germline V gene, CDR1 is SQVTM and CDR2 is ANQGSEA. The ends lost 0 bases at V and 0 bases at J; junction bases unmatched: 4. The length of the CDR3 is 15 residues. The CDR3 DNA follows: TGCAGCGTTGAAGATCCGGGGGGGATCTCCTACGAGCAGTACTTC. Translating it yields CSVEDPGGISYEQYF.

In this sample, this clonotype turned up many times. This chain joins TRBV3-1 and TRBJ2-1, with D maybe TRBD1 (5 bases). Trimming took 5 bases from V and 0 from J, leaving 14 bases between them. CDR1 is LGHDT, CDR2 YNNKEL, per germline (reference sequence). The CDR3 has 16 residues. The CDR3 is CASSNLQESSYNEQFF. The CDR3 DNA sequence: TGTGCCAGCAGCAATCTACAGGAAAGCTCCTACAATGAGCAGTTCTTC.

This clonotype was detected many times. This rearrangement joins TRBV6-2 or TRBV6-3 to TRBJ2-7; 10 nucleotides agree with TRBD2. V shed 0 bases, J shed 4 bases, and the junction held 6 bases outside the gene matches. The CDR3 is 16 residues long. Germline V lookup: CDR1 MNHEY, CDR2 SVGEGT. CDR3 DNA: TGTGCCAGCAGTTACTCCGGACTAGCGGCTAGATACGAGCAGTACTTC. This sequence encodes CASSYSGLAARYEQYF.